This T cell receptor (beta chain) was captured by sequencing in a study of response to subunit inactivated influenza vaccine. The CDR3 is 14 residues long. Per germline, CDR1 LGHNT and CDR2 FRNRAP. V lost 3 bases, J lost 1 base, and 6 bases lay in between. Study conclusions and caveats: That few new T cells are recruited by each seasonal influenza vaccination was the authors' suggestion.

TCRdb passed the RT-PCR reads through MiXCR, listing each CDR3 protein once. The sample has more than 450,000 distinct CDR3 sequences; 7.5% to 8.5% are singletons. On this clonotype itself: Antigen: not known.

The sequencing here drew on PBMCs from blood, taken around 2 years after vaccination. The chain has TRBV12-5 and TRBJ2-2; a weak D match, TRBD2 (6 bases). This TCR was sampled from a man aged 45-69 years who received an inactivated influenza vaccine. This CDR3 reads CASGLAGNTGELFF. The CDR3 DNA is TGTGCTAGTGGTTTAGCGGGGAACACCGGGGAGCTGTTTTTT.